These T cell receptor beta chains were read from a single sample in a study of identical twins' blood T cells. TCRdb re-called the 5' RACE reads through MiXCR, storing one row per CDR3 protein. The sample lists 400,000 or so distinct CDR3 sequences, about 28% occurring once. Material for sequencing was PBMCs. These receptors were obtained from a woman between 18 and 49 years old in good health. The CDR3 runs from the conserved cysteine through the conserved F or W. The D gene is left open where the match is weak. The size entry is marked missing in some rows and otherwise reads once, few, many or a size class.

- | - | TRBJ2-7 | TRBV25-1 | TGTGCCAGCAGTGATACAGGAAGAGCCTACGAGCAGTACTTC | CASSDTGRAYEQYF
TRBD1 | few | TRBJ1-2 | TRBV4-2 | TGTGCCAGCAGCCAAGCCCCGGGACAGGGGGACGGCTACACCTTC | CASSQAPGQGDGYTF
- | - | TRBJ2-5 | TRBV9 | TGTGCCAGCAGCGACCTCCTAACCCAAGAGACCCAGTACTTC | CASSDLLTQETQYF
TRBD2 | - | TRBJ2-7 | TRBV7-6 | TGTGCCAGCAGCTCGCGACTAGCGGGAGTTTGGGAGCAGTACTTC | CASSSRLAGVWEQYF
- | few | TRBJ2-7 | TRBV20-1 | TGCAGTGCTAGAGATTTGATTAGCCGGCTGTACCACGAGCAGTACTTC | CSARDLISRLYHEQYF
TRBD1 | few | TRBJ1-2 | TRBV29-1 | TGCAGCGCCCTCCGGCGGGGACAGGCGTCTAATGGCTACACCTTC | CSALRRGQASNGYTF
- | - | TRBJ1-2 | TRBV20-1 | TGCAGTGCTACCTGGCCGGGTAATGGCTACACCTTC | CSATWPGNGYTF
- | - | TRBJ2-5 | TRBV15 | TGTGCCACCGCTCTACGGCTCGAGTCGGAGACCCAGTACTTC | CATALRLESETQYF
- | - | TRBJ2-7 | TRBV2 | TGTGCCAGCAGGTTGGGCTACGAGCAGTACTTC | CASRLGYEQYF
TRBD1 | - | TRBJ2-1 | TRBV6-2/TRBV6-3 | TGTGCCAGCAGTAAAGGACAGGGGTTATACAATGAGCAGTTCTTC | CASSKGQGLYNEQFF
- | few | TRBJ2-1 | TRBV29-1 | TGCAGCGTTGAAGGCAGTCCTTGGGATGAGCAGTTCTTC | CSVEGSPWDEQFF
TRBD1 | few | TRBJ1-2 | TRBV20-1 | TGCAGTGCTAGTTGGACAGGGGTCGGCTACACCTTC | CSASWTGVGYTF
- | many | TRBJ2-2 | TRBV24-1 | TGTGCCACTACTGACCCCAATACCGGGGAGCTGTTTTTT | CATTDPNTGELFF
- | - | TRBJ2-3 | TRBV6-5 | TGTGCCAGCAGTTACGAAGGGGGAACGCAGTATTTT | CASSYEGGTQYF
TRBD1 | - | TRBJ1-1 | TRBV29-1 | TGCAGCGTTGTAACCTTGGGGACAGCGAACACTGAAGCTTTCTTT | CSVVTLGTANTEAFF
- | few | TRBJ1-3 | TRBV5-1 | TGCGCCAGCAGCTTGGAAGGACAGCCGAGCTCTGGAAACACCATATATTTT | CASSLEGQPSSGNTIYF
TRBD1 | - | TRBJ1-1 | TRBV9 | TGTGCCAGCAGCGTCCCCGACAGGGCACCTGAAGCTTTCTTT | CASSVPDRAPEAFF
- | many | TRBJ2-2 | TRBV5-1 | TGCGCCAGCAGCTTAAAACAGGCCCGAACCGGGGAGCTGTTTTTT | CASSLKQARTGELFF
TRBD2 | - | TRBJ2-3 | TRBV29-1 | TGCAGCGTCGCTTACTCTAGCGGAGGGACGGCAGATACGCAGTATTTT | CSVAYSSGGTADTQYF
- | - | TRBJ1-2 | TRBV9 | TGTGCCAGCAGCGTAGACCGGGGCTCTAATGGCGGCTACACCTTC | CASSVDRGSNGGYTF
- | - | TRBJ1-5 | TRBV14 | TGTGCCAGCAGCCAAGTTATAGGGAACCTAAGAAACCTAAATAGCAATCAGCCCCAGCATTTT | CASSQVIGNLRNLNSNQPQHF
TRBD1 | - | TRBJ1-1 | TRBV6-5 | TGTGCCAGCAGCTTACCGGGACAGCCAGGTGTAGCTTTCTTT | CASSLPGQPGVAFF
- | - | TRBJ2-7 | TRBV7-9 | TGTGCCAGCAGCCAACCCTCAGATCTCCCCGGGCAGTACTTC | CASSQPSDLPGQYF
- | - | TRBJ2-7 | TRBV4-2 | TGTGCCAGCTGCCAAGATCATTCGGGAGTGGAGCAGTACTTC | CASCQDHSGVEQYF
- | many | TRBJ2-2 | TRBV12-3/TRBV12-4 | TGTGCCAGCAGTGTCTCCGGCGCCGGGGAGCTGTTTTTT | CASSVSGAGELFF
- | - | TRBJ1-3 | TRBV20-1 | TGCAGTGCTAGAGATCTGGGCGGGGCAAACACCATATATTTT | CSARDLGGANTIYF
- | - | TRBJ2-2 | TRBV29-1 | TGCAGCGTTGAAGTAAGAGACAGTACCGGGGAGCTGTTTTTT | CSVEVRDSTGELFF
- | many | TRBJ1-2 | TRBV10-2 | TGCGCCAGCAGGAGCCCGGGACTGGGGGTCGTTGGCTACACCTTC | CASRSPGLGVVGYTF
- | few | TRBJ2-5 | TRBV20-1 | TGCAGTGCTCATAACCCAGGAGGCAAGACCCAGTACTTC | CSAHNPGGKTQYF
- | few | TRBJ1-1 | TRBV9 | TGTGCCAGCAGCGTAGGGCAGTCCCAAGAAGCTTTCTTT | CASSVGQSQEAFF
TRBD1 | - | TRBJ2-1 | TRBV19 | TGTGCCAGTAGTACGTTTGGACAGGCCTACAATGAGCAGTTCTTC | CASSTFGQAYNEQFF
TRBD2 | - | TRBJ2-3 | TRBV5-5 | TGTGCCAGCAGCTTGGCGACTAGCGGGGGGGGCCTGAGCACAGATACGCAGTATTTT | CASSLATSGGGLSTDTQYF